This T cell receptor beta chain appears in the sequencing data of a study of neurological immune-mediated disorders. This CDR3 comprises 15 residues. The germline CDR1 and CDR2 sequences are SEHNR and FQNEAQ (reference sequence). The J segment lost 2 bases and the V segment lost 2 bases, leaving 4 bases of the junction unmatched. This clonotype occurred many times. The antigen is not known. Via MiXCR, TCRdb re-called the 5' RACE reads, giving one row per CDR3 protein. The table includes 100,000 to 150,000 distinct CDR3 sequences, more than 2.5% detected once. Study-wide results and limits: The study phylogenetically grouped the repertoires of 18 of 34 multiple sclerosis patients into one related-CDR3 cluster, a possible signature.

The sequence was collected from a woman under 40 with multiple sclerosis. The sequenced sample consisted of PBMCs. This chain connects TRBV7-9 to TRBJ2-7; TRBD1 matches 9 bases. CDR3 protein: CASSLRGQGPYEQYF. The CDR3 nucleotides are TGTGCCAGCAGCTTAAGGGGACAGGGTCCCTACGAGCAGTACTTC.